The source of this T cell receptor (beta chain) is a study of blood T cell repertoires in COVID-19 (dated by TCRdb to the early 2020s). With regard to the full study: Samples from collaborators originated in the United States, Italy and Spain and spanned both the acute and convalescent phases of COVID-19. Deeply sampled blood TCRbeta repertoires from subjects exposed to, actively infected with, or recovered from COVID-19 were included in the dataset. The material from the prospective study consisted of cDNA or gDNA derived from T cells, B-cell-depleted T cells, or PBMCs. The repertoires were released in a freely available public database meant as a resource for research on the immune response to SARS-CoV-2. The samples were drawn from two sources: the first 160 participants of the ongoing ImmuneRACE study, and fewer than 1,500 subjects contributed by 6 global collaborators. Where HLA class I and class II types were available, the types were taken from metadata supplied by the sample provider, not from assay-based typing. Nearly every sample came with metadata listing a de-identified subject ID, COVID-19 status, age in years and sex.

The immunoSEQ Assay, a bias-controlled multiplex PCR, was used to amplify TCRbeta CDR3 regions from genomic DNA. In the authors' own workflow: The number of nucleated cells in each sample was estimated by amplification of reference gene primers within the assay. To quantify the absolute abundance of each unique TCRbeta CDR3 rearrangement, sequence reads were collapsed and filtered. Productive Simpson clonality was computed per sample as the square root of Simpson's diversity index over productive rearrangements. TCRdb re-hosts the immuneACCESS table, in-frame sequences only. Its copies lack some clones; in the studies checked, an unresolved V gene accounts for under half of them, and the cause for the rest is not known. The V and J calls and clone size come from that table; D and trimming were worked out from the DNA. Across this sample there are roughly 160,000 clones, with around 85% seen only once. The ten largest clones take up 6.9% of the sample.

Overall study results and their limits: The quantity of clinical and demographic metadata differed by source and by participant and was supplied without curation.

In Seattle, one collaborating source enrolled patients while the infection was active and tracked those patients longitudinally over the course of disease. Collaborating institutions collected whole blood in K2EDTA tubes following their own protocols. For TCRbeta analysis, collaborators shipped samples in one of three forms: frozen whole blood, isolated PBMCs, or DNA extracted from either of those sample types. The CDR3 runs 16 residues from the cysteine to the phenylalanine. The only DNA kept is the CDR3, 48 bases in frame from the first base. The junction shows trimming of 1 base on V and 4 bases on J, and the gene matches do not reach 9 bases of it. For CDR1 and CDR2, the germline V gene lists SGHRS and YFSETQ. This clone was counted only a few times. There is no known antigen for this receptor. The record has no base qualities; no much larger clone is one base away.

What was sequenced was peripheral blood. The sequence derives from a man older than 75 with COVID-19, enrolled during active disease. The chain is made from TRBV5-1 and TRBJ1-2; TRBD1 matches 8 bases in the middle. DNA sequence: TGCGCCAGCAGCTTGACTGGACAGGGCTCCCCCTATGGCTACACCTTC. Translation gives CASSLTGQGSPYGYTF.